This T cell receptor beta chain was identified in a study of blood T cell repertoires in COVID-19 (dated by TCRdb to between 2020 and 2021). About the study as a whole: Samples from collaborators originated in the United States, Italy and Spain and spanned both the acute and convalescent phases of COVID-19. The prospective study material was composed of cDNA or gDNA derived from T cells, B-cell-depleted T cells, or PBMCs. Deeply sampled blood TCRbeta repertoires from subjects exposed to, actively infected with, or recovered from COVID-19 were included in the dataset. The repertoires were released in a freely available public database meant as a resource for research on the immune response to SARS-CoV-2. Samples came from the ongoing ImmuneRACE study (first 160 participants) plus 1,254 subjects from 6 global collaborators. A de-identified subject ID, COVID-19 status, age in years and sex were almost always included in the sample metadata. Where available, HLA class I and class II types were obtained from metadata supplied by the sample provider rather than from assay-based typing. Study-wide findings and limitations: The amount of clinical and demographic metadata varied by source and participant and was provided uncurated.

Via the germline V gene (reference sequence), CDR1 is GTSNPN and CDR2 SVGIG. The CDR3 has 17 amino acids, counting the end cysteine and phenylalanine. Solely the CDR3 DNA is kept, with 51 bases framed from the first base. The V and J ends are trimmed by 1 base and 3 bases, leaving 22 bases between them. Participants in the prospective study were enrolled through a virtual design, were aged about 18 to 100 years, and lived in approximately 25 United States geographic areas. Cohort assignment in the prospective study relied on participant-reported clinical history from a screening survey and a study questionnaire. For ImmuneRACE Cohort 3, a participant was defined as recovered based on two consecutive negative NP/OP PCR tests, clearance by a healthcare professional, or resolution of symptoms. In the prospective study, mobile phlebotomists collected whole blood, serum and a nasopharyngeal or oropharyngeal swab from each participant. Prospective study participants could optionally give additional blood draws and questionnaires over a roughly 2-month period. Before DNA extraction, prospective study blood samples were shipped either frozen or at room temperature.

TCRbeta CDR3 regions were amplified from genomic DNA by means of the immunoSEQ Assay, a bias-controlled multiplex PCR. In the authors' own workflow: Nucleated cell counts per sample were estimated from amplification of reference gene primers within the assay. To quantify the absolute abundance of each unique TCRbeta CDR3 rearrangement, sequence reads were collapsed and filtered. For each sample, productive Simpson clonality was calculated as the square root of Simpson's diversity index across productive rearrangements. The table was pulled from immuneACCESS by TCRdb, which kept in-frame rearrangements only. Such tables lose some clones; where checked, under half of the loss comes from unresolved V genes, and the rest has no known cause. That table is the source of V, J and clone size, and D and trimming were worked out from the DNA. The sample table holds about 270,000 clones, of which 80% to 90% were seen once. The ten largest account for 2.4% of the sample.

Concerning this clone: Its specific antigen is unknown. Base-call qualities are not available, and no considerably larger clone is one nucleotide away.

Source material: PBMCs or T cells enriched from blood (not recorded which). The rearranged segments are TRBV30 and TRBJ2-7, and the D gene may be TRBD1, 6 bases matching. This clonotype originated in a woman younger than 30 who had recovered from COVID-19. This receptor has the CDR3 CAWSDVGSAGDIYEQYF. In nucleotide form, the sequence is TGTGCCTGGAGTGATGTCGGGTCGGCAGGGGACATCTACGAGCAGTACTTC. With the portions outside the CDR3 filled from the reference TRBV30 and TRBJ2-7 genes, the complete variable region becomes SQTIHQWPATLVQPVGSPLSLECTVEGTSNPNLYWYRQAAGRGLQLLFYSVGIGQISSEVPQNLSASRPQDRQFILSSKKLLLSDSGFYLCAWSDVGSAGDIYEQYFGPGTRLTVT.